This entry describes one TCR beta chain. This CDR3 is built from 15 residues. Trimming at V came to 2 bases and at J to 4 bases, leaving 7 bases not matched to a gene. CDR1 and CDR2 from the germline V gene are MNHNS and SASEGT. The assay was immunoSEQ multiplex PCR, and TCRdb's table has in-frame clones only and misses some. The table has more than 55,000 clones, 94% seen once. The data derive from a study of T cell changes during pregnancy in multiple sclerosis. This material consisted of CD8+ T cells from peripheral blood mononuclear cells, taken after pregnancy. This chain connects TRBV6-1 to TRBJ1-2, with TRBD1 matching over 7 bases. This sequence was found in a female donor with multiple sclerosis, enrolled in a pregnancy study. CDR3 coding DNA: TGTGCCAGCAGTGAATTGGGGACAGCACTCTATGGCTACACCTTC. It specifies CASSELGTALYGYTF.